Below, 26 T cell receptor beta chains from the same sample are listed, as sequenced in a study of T cells after yellow fever vaccination (dated by TCRdb to the late 2010s). The method behind the library was 5' RACE. Sequencing took place on an Illumina HiSeq 2500. TCRdb cleaned the public reads at Q25 with fastp, built clones with MiXCR and kept in-frame beta chains. Every entry covers one CDR3 protein and lists the most common genes and DNA from its rows. The sample records 200,000 to 300,000 distinct CDR3 sequences, 10% to 15% of which are singletons. The ten largest clonotypes hold around 0.55% of the sample. This specimen's treatment or condition label, per the study, means: live attenuated yellow fever vaccine strain. Sequencing was performed on CD4+ T cells sorted from PBMCs, taken 45 days after the yellow fever booster vaccination. The receptors stem from a man aged 25 to 40 who received the YFV17D yellow fever vaccine.

The chain has TRBV4-2 and TRBJ2-5, with TRBD2 matching 10 bases. The CDR3 length is 16 residues. With V trimmed by 1 base and J by 4 bases, 6 bases remained unmatched. Germline-derived CDR1 and CDR2 are LGHNA and YNFKEQ. CDR3 sequence (DNA): TGTGCCAGCAGCCAAGGGAGCGGGAGGGCACTAGAGACCCAGTACTTC. Translated: CASSQGSGRALETQYF.

The chain employs TRBV12-3 or TRBV12-4 and TRBJ2-5; 7 bases fit TRBD2. The CDR3 has 14 residues. V dropped 6 bases and J dropped 4; count of bases not matched to a gene: 8. The CDR3 loop is CASSSPTSVETQYF. CDR3 DNA: TGTGCCAGCAGCTCCCCCACTAGCGTAGAGACCCAGTACTTC.

This clonotype has more than one count but fewer than ten. This rearrangement joins TRBV11-1 to TRBJ2-6; D unclear. The CDR3 consists of 16 residues. V dropped 6 bases and J dropped 0 bases, with 12 bases sitting between them. In germline, CDR1 is SGHAT, CDR2 FQDESV (reference sequence). The CDR3 sequence is CASSKNRNSGANVLTF. For the CDR3, the DNA is TGTGCCAGCAGTAAAAACAGAAACTCTGGGGCCAACGTCCTGACTTTC.

This chain links TRBV20-1 with TRBJ2-6; D is uncertain. There are 13 residues in the CDR3. Germline V lookup: CDR1 DFQATT, CDR2 SNEGSKA (reference sequence). V lost 6 bases and J lost 0, with 6 bases in between. DNA of the CDR3: TGCAGTGCGAGAATCTCTGGGGCCAACGTCCTGACTTTC. Translated: CSARISGANVLTF.

The rearrangement links TRBV4-3 to TRBJ1-2, with a tentative D call TRBD1 (6 bases). Germline V gene data show CDR1 as LGHNA and CDR2 as YSLEER. The germline V and J ends were trimmed by 0 bases and 9 bases, with 26 bases remaining between them. There are 18 residues in the CDR3. CDR3 coding DNA: TGCGCCAGCAGCCAAGACGGGATGAAGGTCCGCGGAGGGGGAAGCTACACCTTC. Its protein product is CASSQDGMKVRGGGSYTF.

As to this clonotype: At one end the junction does not follow the germline gene, possibly because of a read error. The gene calls are TRBV28 and TRBJ1-5, with a tentative D call TRBD1 (6 bases). Germline CDR1 and CDR2: MDHEN and SYDVKM. The CDR3 is 16 amino acids. CDR3: CASSFGNRAPNQPQHF. The CDR3 DNA is TGTGCCAGCAGTTTCGGAAACAGGGCCCCCAATCAGCCCCAGCACTTT.

There are a few counts of this clonotype. The V call is TRBV5-1, the J call TRBJ2-1, with 8 bases lining up with TRBD2. Germline V CDR1 and CDR2: SGHRS, YFSETQ. J gave up 4 bases and V 2 bases, and 5 bases lay outside the gene matches. The CDR3 has 15 residues. CDR3 loop: CASSFTSGAYNEQFF. The CDR3 DNA reads as TGCGCCAGCAGCTTCACTAGCGGAGCTTACAATGAGCAGTTCTTC.

The chain links TRBV7-2 to TRBJ1-5, with D uncertain. CDR1 and CDR2 from the germline V gene are SGHTA and FQGNSA. This CDR3 contains 13 residues. Trimming left V 2 bases short and J 5 bases short, with 7 bases between. DNA of the CDR3: TGTGCCAGCAGCTTATTTCAGGATCAGCCCCAGCATTTT. It is translated as CASSLFQDQPQHF.

The chain is built from TRBV6-1 and TRBJ2-7; 9 nucleotides line up with TRBD2. Trimming at V came to 6 bases and at J to 7 bases, leaving 7 bases not matched to a gene. The CDR3 totals 13 residues. From germline, CDR1 is MNHNS and CDR2 SASEGT. The CDR3 sequence is CASRREGSQEQYF. In DNA form, the CDR3 reads TGTGCCAGCAGGCGGGAGGGCTCTCAGGAGCAGTACTTC.

In its sample, this clonotype was seen a few times. The genes are TRBV12-3 or TRBV12-4 and TRBJ2-7; a weak D match, TRBD1 (6 bases). The CDR3 runs 13 residues. V was shortened by 6 bases and J by 4 bases, with 13 bases between the two germline ends. CDR3 sequence reads: CASSTGWGYEQYF. The CDR3 DNA reads as TGTGCCAGCAGCACAGGGTGGGGATACGAGCAGTACTTC.

This clonotype was seen more than once but under ten times. V and J are TRBV3-1 and TRBJ2-5, with 9 bases fitting TRBD1. J was trimmed by 5 bases and V by 4 bases; bases with no gene match: 5. The CDR3 length is 14 residues. CDR1 LGHDT and CDR2 YNNKEL come from the germline V gene (reference sequence). CDR3 residues: CASSPRTGEETQYF. The CDR3, as DNA: TGTGCCAGCAGCCCTAGGACAGGGGAGGAGACCCAGTACTTC.

The gene calls are TRBV11-1 and TRBJ2-2; D possibly matches TRBD1 or TRBD2 (6 bases each). Trimming removed 5 bases from V and 0 bases from J, with 19 bases in between. Germline assignment: CDR1 SGHAT and CDR2 FQDESV (reference sequence). This CDR3 region has 18 residues. The CDR3 reads CASSPGALRGSNTGELFF. CDR3 DNA: TGTGCCAGCAGCCCGGGGGCGTTAAGGGGGTCGAACACCGGGGAGCTGTTTTTT. Full variable domain (rest looked up from reference TRBV11-1 and TRBJ2-2): EAEVAQSPRYKITEKSQAVAFWCDPISGHATLYWYRQILGQGPELLVQFQDESVVDDSQLPKDRFSAERLKGVDSTLKIQPAELGDSAMYLCASSPGALRGSNTGELFFGEGSRLTVL.

J is TRBJ2-5 and V is TRBV29-1; D may be TRBD2 (5 bases). V lost 4 bases, J lost 5 bases, and 14 bases lay in between. The germline V gene encodes CDR1 SQVTM and CDR2 ANQGSEA. The length of the CDR3 is 13 residues. This chain's CDR3 is CSVVGSPRETQYF. The CDR3 DNA sequence: TGCAGCGTTGTTGGGAGCCCTAGGGAGACCCAGTACTTC.

The rearrangement links TRBV4-3 to TRBJ2-1; 7 positions agree with TRBD2. Germline values: CDR1 LGHNA, CDR2 YSLEER. The ends lost 4 bases at V and 4 bases at J; junction bases unmatched: 4. CDR3 length: 14 amino acids. CDR3 protein: CASSREGRYNEQFF. In DNA form, the CDR3 reads TGCGCCAGCAGCCGGGAGGGCCGATACAATGAGCAGTTCTTC.

This clonotype was observed many times. The chain has TRBV5-1 and TRBJ2-7, with a weak D call TRBD1 (5 bases). Trimming left V 4 bases short and J 1 base short, with 9 bases between. This CDR3 spans 13 amino acids. The germline V gene encodes CDR1 SGHRS and CDR2 YFSETQ. The DNA for the CDR3 is TGCGCCAGCAGCCGTAGACAGTCCTACGAGCAGTACTTC. It is translated as CASSRRQSYEQYF.

The chain has TRBV7-9 and TRBJ2-5; D assignment may be TRBD1 or TRBD2 (6 bases each). Trimming took off 0 bases at V and 5 bases at J, with 13 bases between the two ends. The length of the CDR3 is 15 residues. The germline CDR1 and CDR2 sequences are SEHNR and FQNEAQ (reference sequence). CDR3 sequence (DNA): TGTGCCAGCAGCTTAGCGCGGGACACCCATGAGACCCAGTACTTC. Encoded protein: CASSLARDTHETQYF.

This clonotype came up a few times. The genes are TRBV6-2 or TRBV6-3 and TRBJ2-6; D ambiguous. The CDR3 covers 21 residues. Deletions cut 5 bases from V and 2 bases from J, with 28 bases between. Germline CDR1 and CDR2: MNHEY and SVGEGT. DNA of the CDR3: TGTGCCAGCAGTAGTGATTATACAGCTTTGCTGGAAACCGCTGGGGCCAACGTCCTGACTTTC. Protein sequence: CASSSDYTALLETAGANVLTF.

The chain links TRBV20-1 to TRBJ2-7; D remains ambiguous. The germline V gene encodes CDR1 DFQATT and CDR2 SNEGSKA (reference sequence). Trimming cost V 3 bases and J 3 bases, with 9 bases left between them. The CDR3 totals 12 residues. CDR3 DNA: TGCAGTGCTAGGAACGTCCTCTACGAGCAGTACTTC. Protein product: CSARNVLYEQYF.

The J gene is TRBJ2-4, the V gene TRBV12-3 or TRBV12-4; 7 bases agree with TRBD2. The CDR3 covers 13 residues. Trimming at V came to 8 bases and at J to 6 bases, leaving 7 bases not matched to a gene. CDR3 in amino acids: CASSSRGVNIQYF. The CDR3 DNA reads TGTGCCAGCTCCTCCCGGGGGGTAAACATTCAGTACTTC.

This clonotype was counted between two and nine times. The chain has TRBV5-1 and TRBJ2-1; TRBD2 matches at 7 bases. The germline V gene has CDR1 SGHRS and CDR2 YFSETQ. The CDR3 contains 14 residues. Losses at the gene ends were 4 bases for V and 6 bases for J; bases not matched to a gene: 7. This CDR3 reads CASSGRGGTNEQFF. The CDR3 DNA follows: TGCGCCAGCAGCGGGCGGGGAGGGACCAATGAGCAGTTCTTC.

This clonotype was recorded a few times. The chain links TRBV20-1 to TRBJ2-3, with D tentatively TRBD1 or TRBD2 (5 bases each). This CDR3 has 14 amino acids. V was shortened by 1 base and J by 0 bases, with 8 bases between the two germline ends. Germline V gene sequence: CDR1 DFQATT, CDR2 SNEGSKA (reference sequence). CDR3 sequence reads: CSARVGASTDTQYF. As DNA, the CDR3 is TGCAGTGCTAGAGTCGGGGCTAGCACAGATACGCAGTATTTT.

This clonotype was observed at least ten times. J is TRBJ2-7 and V is TRBV12-5, with 7 positions matching TRBD2. Germline CDR1 is LGHNT and CDR2 is FRNRAP. The CDR3 is made up of 14 amino acids. The V gene end was trimmed by 7 bases and the J gene end by 4 bases; junction bases not matched to a gene: 10. CDR3 coding DNA: TGTGCTAGTGCCCCTGCTGGGGAGGGGTACGAGCAGTACTTC. Amino acid sequence: CASAPAGEGYEQYF.

This clonotype came up a few times. The CDR3 loop reads CASSSSLAGAGEQYF. CDR3 DNA: TGCGCCAGCAGCTCTTCCCTAGCGGGAGCTGGCGAGCAGTACTTC. J is TRBJ2-7 and V is TRBV5-1; 10 bases are shared with TRBD2. The CDR3 is made up of 15 amino acids. The V and J ends lost 3 bases and 6 bases, in that order; junction bases with no gene match: 9. CDR1 SGHRS and CDR2 YFSETQ come from the germline V gene.

The chain links TRBV12-5 to TRBJ2-2; D is ambiguous. The CDR3 is 12 amino acids. Trimming left V 2 bases short and J 2 bases short, with 0 bases between. The V gene's germline CDR1 is LGHNT and CDR2 FRNRAP. DNA of the CDR3: TGTGCTAGTGGTTTGAACACCGGGGAGCTGTTTTTT. Protein product: CASGLNTGELFF.

The chain is built from TRBV19 and TRBJ2-5, with TRBD2 matching 10 bases. CDR1 and CDR2 (germline): LNHDA, SQIVND (reference sequence). V lost 7 bases, J lost 5 bases, and 10 bases stayed unmatched. The CDR3 runs 15 residues. CDR3 sequence: CASTLSGRASETQYF. The CDR3 DNA reads as TGTGCCAGTACCCTCAGCGGGAGGGCGTCGGAGACCCAGTACTTC.

A few counts support this clonotype. The chain carries TRBV20-1 and TRBJ2-1; TRBD1 is a possible D gene (5 bases). This CDR3 comprises 11 residues. The germline V gene encodes CDR1 DFQATT and CDR2 SNEGSKA (reference sequence). Trimming left V 7 bases short and J 5 bases short, with 9 bases between. CDR3 protein: CSEAGNNEQFF. The CDR3 coding sequence is TGCAGTGAGGCAGGGAACAATGAGCAGTTCTTC.